The clone carrying this T cell receptor (beta chain) has a handful of counts. No antigen is known for it. Other DNA sequences in this sample translate to the same CDR3. Between the trimmed V and J ends, which lost 3 bases and 2 bases, there was a span of 5 bases. This CDR3 has 13 amino acids. Germline CDR1 SGHVS, CDR2 FQNEAQ. The data originate from a study of shared clonotypes between healthy human individuals. Findings and caveats of the study: Larger estimated richness was generally recorded for naive subsets relative to memory subsets.

Assay used: immunoSEQ multiplex PCR; TCRdb lists only in-frame clones, some missing. Here the sample spans 2 million to 3 million clones, roughly 93% being singletons. This sequence was found in a man between 18 and 29 years old in good health. Some clones in this sample may be carry-over from other donors' samples. The sample comprised naive CD4+ T cells from PBMCs. As to subset: CD45RA+ positively selected. This chain links TRBV7-8 with TRBJ1-5; D is unresolved. CDR3 coding DNA: TGTGCCAGCAGCTTTTCTCGCAATCAGCCCCAGCATTTT. Residues: CASSFSRNQPQHF.